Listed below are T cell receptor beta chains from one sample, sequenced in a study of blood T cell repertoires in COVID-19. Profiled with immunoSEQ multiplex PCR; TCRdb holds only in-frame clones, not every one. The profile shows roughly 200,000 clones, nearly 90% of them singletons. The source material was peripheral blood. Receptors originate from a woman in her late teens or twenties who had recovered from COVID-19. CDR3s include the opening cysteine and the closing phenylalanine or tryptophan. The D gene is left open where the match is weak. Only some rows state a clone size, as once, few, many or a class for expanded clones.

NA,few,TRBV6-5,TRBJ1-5,TGTGCCAGCAGCCTGACAGGCCATAGCAATCAGCCCCAGCATTTT,CASSLTGHSNQPQHF
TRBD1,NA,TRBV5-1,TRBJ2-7,TGCGCCAGCAGCCGTTACAGGGGTGAAAGCGAGCAGTACTTC,CASSRYRGESEQYF
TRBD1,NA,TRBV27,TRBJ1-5,TGTGCCAGCAGGCAAAGCCGAGGGACAGGCGTTGGAGTTAGCAATCAGCCCCAGCATTTT,CASRQSRGTGVGVSNQPQHF
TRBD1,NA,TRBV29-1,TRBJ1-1,TGCAGCGTTGAACTTGACAGGGGCCGAGCTTTCTTT,CSVELDRGRAFF
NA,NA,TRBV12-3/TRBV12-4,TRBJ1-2,TGTGCCAGCAGTTCCCCGGGTGGCTACACCTTC,CASSSPGGYTF
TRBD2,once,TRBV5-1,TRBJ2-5,TGCGCCAGCAGCTTGGGAGCGGGAGAAGAGACCCAGTACTTC,CASSLGAGEETQYF
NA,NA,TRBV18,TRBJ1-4,TGTGCCAGCTCACCACCTAGGGCAGGGGAGGAAAAACTGTTTTTT,CASSPPRAGEEKLFF
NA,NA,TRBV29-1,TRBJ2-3,TGCAGCGTGGACGGGGTCACGGATACGCAGTATTTT,CSVDGVTDTQYF
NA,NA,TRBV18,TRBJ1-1,TGTGCCAGCTCACCAGAGACAGTAGGAGCTGAAGCTTTCTTT,CASSPETVGAEAFF
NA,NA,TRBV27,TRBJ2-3,TGTGCCAGCAGCCCTAGCACAGATACGCAGTATTTT,CASSPSTDTQYF
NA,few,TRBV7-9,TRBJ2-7,TGTGCCAGCAGCGCGGTTTTTTACGAGCAGTACTTC,CASSAVFYEQYF
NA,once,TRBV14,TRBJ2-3,TGTGCCAGCAGCCCACATACGGATACGCAGTATTTT,CASSPHTDTQYF
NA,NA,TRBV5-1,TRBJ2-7,TGCGCCAGCAGCTCGGAGATTGCCTACGAGCAGTACTTC,CASSSEIAYEQYF
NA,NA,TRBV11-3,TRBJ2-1,TGTGCCAGCAGTGGGGGGGCTGAGCAGTTCTTC,CASSGGAEQFF
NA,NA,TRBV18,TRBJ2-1,TGTGCCAGCTCACCAGACGTTGCGATGGCGCGGGGCGGTGAGCAGTTCTTC,CASSPDVAMARGGEQFF
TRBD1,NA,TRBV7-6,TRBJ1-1,TGTGCCAGCAGCCTGACAGGGTTCTGGAACACTGAAGCTTTCTTT,CASSLTGFWNTEAFF
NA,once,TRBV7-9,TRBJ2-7,TGTGCCAGCAGCATCGGGAGCTCCTACGAGCAGTACTTC,CASSIGSSYEQYF
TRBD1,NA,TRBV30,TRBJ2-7,TGTGCCTGGTCGACAGGGACCACCTACGAGCAGTACTTC,CAWSTGTTYEQYF
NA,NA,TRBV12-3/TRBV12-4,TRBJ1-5,TGTGCCAGCGGTGCAACTGGTCTTCAGCCCCAGCATTTT,CASGATGLQPQHF
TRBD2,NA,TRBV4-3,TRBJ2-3,TGCGCCAGCAGCCAAGACCGGCGGGAGGGCCCTAGCACAGATACGCAGTATTTT,CASSQDRREGPSTDTQYF
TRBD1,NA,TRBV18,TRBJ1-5,TGTGCCAGCTCAAGGACAGGGGGGGGCTATAGCAATCAGCCCCAGCATTTT,CASSRTGGGYSNQPQHF
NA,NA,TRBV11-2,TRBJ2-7,TGTGCCAGCAGCTTATTTACGTCCGGGACACCCTACGAGCAGTACTTC,CASSLFTSGTPYEQYF
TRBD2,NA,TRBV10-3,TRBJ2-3,TGTGCCATCAGACCCTTAGCGGGCCTTAGCACAGATACGCAGTATTTT,CAIRPLAGLSTDTQYF
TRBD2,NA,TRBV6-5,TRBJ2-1,TGTGCCAGCAGTTTACTAGCGGGAGATGGCAATGAGCAGTTCTTC,CASSLLAGDGNEQFF